This entry features one T cell receptor beta chain sequence. What it binds is not known. Only in-frame clones appear in the TCRdb table, and some are missing; sequencing was by immunoSEQ multiplex PCR. The sample contains over 95,000 clones, just under 95% of which appear only once. V was clipped by 1 base and J by 2 bases, with 8 bases between them. Germline V CDR1 and CDR2: SGHRS, YFSETQ. The CDR3 contains 14 residues. This specimen belongs to a study of siplizumab effects on memory and regulatory T cells. Findings and limits, study-wide: Proliferating siplizumab-cultured Tregs lacked confirmed suppressive function. The mean Treg-derived percentage of mappable alloreactive CD4+ clones was 55% to 75% with siplizumab compared with approximately 25% in controls. To unstimulated subsets, only a minor fraction of alloreactive clones could be mapped.

Sequencing input: non-Treg CD4+ T cells sorted from blood. V is TRBV5-1 and J is TRBJ2-3; D is ambiguous. The clonotype comes from a human donor in good health. The CDR3 reads CASSLPRTTDTQYF. CDR3 nucleotides: TGCGCCAGCAGCTTGCCTAGGACCACAGATACGCAGTATTTT. Combining the CDR3 with reference TRBV5-1 and TRBJ2-3 gives the whole variable domain KAGVTQTPRYLIKTRGQQVTLSCSPISGHRSVSWYQQTPGQGLQFLFEYFSETQRNKGNFPGRFSGRQFSNSRSEMNVSTLELGDSALYLCASSLPRTTDTQYFGPGTRLTVL.